This is a list of T cell receptor beta chains from one sample in a study of regulatory T cells in long-lasting Graves disease. Using its own MiXCR run on the multiplex PCR reads, TCRdb lists one record per CDR3 protein. The sample has hundreds of thousands of distinct CDR3 sequences, around a fifth seen once; the top ten hold roughly 13%. The sequencing used peripheral blood mononuclear cells (PBMCs), collected when the disease was refractory, from a patient treated with antithyroid drugs. The receptors derive from a female donor with Graves disease. Each CDR3 is given with its conserved first and last residue. Each record gives: V gene, D gene, clone size, CDR3 length, J gene, CDR3 DNA, CDR3 protein. The D gene is left open where the match is weak. Not every row has a clone size; where given, it reads once, few, many or a size class.

TRBV7-2,.,few,14,TRBJ1-3,TGTGCCAGCACCAAGCCAGGCTCTGGAAACACCATATATTTT,CASTKPGSGNTIYF
TRBV7-2,TRBD1,many,14,TRBJ1-1,TGTGCCAGCAGCCTACGACAGGGTGAGACTGAAGCTTTCTTT,CASSLRQGETEAFF
TRBV28,TRBD1,few,15,TRBJ2-3,TGTGCCAGCAGTCAGGACAGGGGCGGCACAGATACGCAGTATTTT,CASSQDRGGTDTQYF
TRBV6-2/TRBV6-3,TRBD2,.,20,TRBJ2-1,TGTGCCAGCAGTTACTCGACGACGAGGGCAGCGGGAGGGACCTACAATGAGCAGTTCTTC,CASSYSTTRAAGGTYNEQFF
TRBV9,TRBD2,few,14,TRBJ2-7,TGTGCCAGCAGCGTGACGGGAGGAATCTACGAGCAGTACTTC,CASSVTGGIYEQYF
TRBV20-1,TRBD2,few,13,TRBJ2-7,TGCAGTGCTAGGAAAGCGGGAATGAGAGAGCAGTACTTC,CSARKAGMREQYF
TRBV7-9,.,many,13,TRBJ2-7,TGTGCCAGCGAGGCTGGCGAATCCTACGAGCAGTACTTC,CASEAGESYEQYF
TRBV10-3,TRBD1,.,15,TRBJ2-2,TGTGCCATCAATAAGGGGGCGTTGGACACCGGGGAGCTGTTTTTT,CAINKGALDTGELFF
TRBV12-3/TRBV12-4,TRBD1,many,14,TRBJ1-6,TGTGCCAGCAGACACGACAGGGAGAATTCACCCCTCCACTTT,CASRHDRENSPLHF
TRBV7-9,.,.,14,TRBJ1-4,TGTGCCAGCAGATCAGACGGGACCCATGAAAAACTGTTTTTT,CASRSDGTHEKLFF
TRBV2,.,many,14,TRBJ1-4,TGTGCCAGCAGGTACATTGTTCCGGATGAAAAACTGTTTTTT,CASRYIVPDEKLFF
TRBV2,.,many,14,TRBJ1-1,TGTGCCAGCTCAATCGGGGGCCAAGGCACTGAAGCTTTCTTT,CASSIGGQGTEAFF
TRBV2,.,.,15,TRBJ2-2,TGTGCCAGCAGAAGCCCAGGACTCAACACCGGGGAGCTGTTTTTT,CASRSPGLNTGELFF
TRBV5-6,TRBD1,few,20,TRBJ2-6,TGTGCCAGCAGCTCCGGGAAGGGGGCGCTTCCTTCGGCTGGGGCCAACGTCCTGACTTTC,CASSSGKGALPSAGANVLTF
TRBV14,TRBD1,few,15,TRBJ1-1,TGTGCCAGCAGTCGGACAGGGAGTGGAAGCGCTGAAGCTTTCTTT,CASSRTGSGSAEAFF
TRBV7-6,TRBD2,.,15,TRBJ2-1,TGTGCCAGCAGCTTCTCTAGCGGGAGGGGGAATGAGCAGTTCTTC,CASSFSSGRGNEQFF
TRBV9,TRBD1,.,15,TRBJ1-6,TGTGCCAGCAGCGTAGGACAGGGTCGAAATTCACCCCTCCACTTT,CASSVGQGRNSPLHF
TRBV12-3/TRBV12-4,.,many,10,TRBJ2-7,TGTGCCAGCAGTTTAGGCCCCTTGTACTTC,CASSLGPLYF
TRBV5-8,.,.,15,TRBJ1-1,TGTGCCAGCAGCCCCTCTCGGGGGGTGGGCACTGAAGCTTTCTTT,CASSPSRGVGTEAFF
TRBV19,.,few,13,TRBJ1-2,TGTGCCAGTAGTACAGACGGAAACTATGGCTACACCTTC,CASSTDGNYGYTF
TRBV2,.,many,14,TRBJ2-7,TGTGCCAGCAGTGGCGGAAGGAGTGCCTACGAGCAGTACTTC,CASSGGRSAYEQYF